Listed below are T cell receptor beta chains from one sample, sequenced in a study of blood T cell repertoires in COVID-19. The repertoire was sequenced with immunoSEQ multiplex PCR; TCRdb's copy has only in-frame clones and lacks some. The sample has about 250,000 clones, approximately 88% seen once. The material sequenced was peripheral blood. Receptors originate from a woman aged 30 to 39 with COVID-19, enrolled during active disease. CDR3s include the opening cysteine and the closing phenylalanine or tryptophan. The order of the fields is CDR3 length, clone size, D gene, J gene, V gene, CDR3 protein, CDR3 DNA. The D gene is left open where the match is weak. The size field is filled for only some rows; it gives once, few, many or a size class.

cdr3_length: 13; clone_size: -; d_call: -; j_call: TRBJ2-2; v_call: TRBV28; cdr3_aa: CASFYRDTGELFF; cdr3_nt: TGTGCCAGCTTTTACAGGGACACCGGGGAGCTGTTTTTT
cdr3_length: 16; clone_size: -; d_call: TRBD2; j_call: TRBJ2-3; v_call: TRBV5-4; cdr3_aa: CASTLGKERGPDTQYF; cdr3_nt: TGTGCCAGCACCCTAGGGAAGGAGCGGGGGCCAGATACGCAGTATTTT
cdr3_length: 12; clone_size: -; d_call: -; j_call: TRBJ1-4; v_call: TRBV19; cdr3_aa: CASKGAEEKLFF; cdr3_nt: TGTGCCAGTAAAGGGGCGGAGGAAAAACTGTTTTTT
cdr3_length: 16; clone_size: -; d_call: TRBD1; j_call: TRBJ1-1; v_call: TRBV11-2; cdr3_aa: CASSLAPHTGGTEAFF; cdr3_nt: TGTGCCAGCAGCTTAGCCCCCCATACAGGGGGCACTGAAGCTTTCTTT
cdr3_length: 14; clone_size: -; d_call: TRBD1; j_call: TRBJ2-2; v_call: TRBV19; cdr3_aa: CASRTGGRTGELFF; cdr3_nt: TGTGCCAGTCGGACAGGGGGCCGCACCGGGGAGCTGTTTTTT
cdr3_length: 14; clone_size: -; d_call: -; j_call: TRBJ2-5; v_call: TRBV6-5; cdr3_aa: CASSHRGGLETQYF; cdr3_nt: TGTGCCAGCAGTCACAGGGGGGGTTTGGAGACCCAGTACTTC
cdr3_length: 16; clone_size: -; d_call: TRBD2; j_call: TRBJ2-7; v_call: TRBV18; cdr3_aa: CASSPKTSGGLYEQYF; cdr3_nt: TGTGCCAGCTCACCGAAGACTAGCGGGGGCCTCTACGAGCAGTACTTC
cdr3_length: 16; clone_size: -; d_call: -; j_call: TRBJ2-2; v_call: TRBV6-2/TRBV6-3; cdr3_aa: CASSYGGAPNTGELFF; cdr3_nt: TGTGCCAGCAGTTACGGCGGGGCGCCGAACACCGGGGAGCTGTTTTTT
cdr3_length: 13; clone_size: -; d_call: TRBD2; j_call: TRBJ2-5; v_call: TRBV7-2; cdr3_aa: CASSSNSGGTQYF; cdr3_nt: TGTGCCAGCAGCTCTAATAGCGGGGGGACCCAGTACTTC
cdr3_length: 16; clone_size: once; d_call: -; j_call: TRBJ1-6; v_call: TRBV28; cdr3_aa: CASKLSWGGAASPLHF; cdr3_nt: TGTGCCAGCAAACTCTCCTGGGGAGGGGCGGCTTCACCCCTCCACTTT
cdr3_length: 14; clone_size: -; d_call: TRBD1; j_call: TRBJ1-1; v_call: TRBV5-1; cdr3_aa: CASSLWAGGTEAFF; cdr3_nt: TGCGCCAGCAGCTTGTGGGCAGGGGGCACTGAAGCTTTCTTT
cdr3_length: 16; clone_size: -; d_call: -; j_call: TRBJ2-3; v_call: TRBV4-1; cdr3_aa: CASSPEATGFTDTQYF; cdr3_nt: TGCGCCAGCAGCCCGGAAGCTACAGGGTTCACAGATACGCAGTATTTT
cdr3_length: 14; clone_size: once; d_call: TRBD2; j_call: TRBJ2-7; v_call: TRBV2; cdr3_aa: CASSPGSGGYEQYF; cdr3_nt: TGTGCCAGCAGTCCGGGTAGCGGGGGCTACGAGCAGTACTTC
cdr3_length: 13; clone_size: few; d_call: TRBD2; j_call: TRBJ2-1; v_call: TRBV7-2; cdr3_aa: CASSLSGGIEQFF; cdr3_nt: TGTGCCAGCAGCTTAAGCGGGGGAATTGAGCAGTTCTTC
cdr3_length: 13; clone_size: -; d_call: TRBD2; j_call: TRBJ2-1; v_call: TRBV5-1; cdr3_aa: CASSLVGGYEQFF; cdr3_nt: TGCGCCAGCAGCTTGGTCGGGGGGTATGAGCAGTTCTTC
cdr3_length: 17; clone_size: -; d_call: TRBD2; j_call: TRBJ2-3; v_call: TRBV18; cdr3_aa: CASSPALAGLSADTQYF; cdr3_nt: TGTGCCAGCTCACCCGCCCTAGCGGGATTATCGGCAGATACGCAGTATTTT
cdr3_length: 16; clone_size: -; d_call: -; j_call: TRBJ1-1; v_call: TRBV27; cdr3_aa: CASSLASGFRVAEAFF; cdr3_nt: TGTGCCAGCAGTTTAGCCTCCGGTTTTCGGGTCGCTGAAGCTTTCTTT
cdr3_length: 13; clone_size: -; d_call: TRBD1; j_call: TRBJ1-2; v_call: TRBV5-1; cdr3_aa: CASSRQGLYGYTF; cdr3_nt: TGCGCCAGCAGCAGACAGGGGCTCTATGGCTACACCTTC
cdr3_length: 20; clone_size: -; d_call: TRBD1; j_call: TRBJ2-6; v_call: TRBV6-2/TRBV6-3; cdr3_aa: CASSPIAFETGQEKANVLTF; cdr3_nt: TGTGCCAGCAGTCCGATCGCTTTTGAGACAGGGCAAGAAAAGGCCAACGTCCTGACTTTC
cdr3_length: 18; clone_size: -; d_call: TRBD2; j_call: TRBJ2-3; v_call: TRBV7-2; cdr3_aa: CASSQGTSGGALLDTQYF; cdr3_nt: TGTGCCAGCAGTCAAGGGACTAGCGGGGGGGCTCTTCTAGATACGCAGTATTTT
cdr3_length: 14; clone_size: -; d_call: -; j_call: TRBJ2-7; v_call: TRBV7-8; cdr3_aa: CASSIGPGNYEQYF; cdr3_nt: TGTGCCAGCAGCATAGGACCCGGGAACTACGAGCAGTACTTC
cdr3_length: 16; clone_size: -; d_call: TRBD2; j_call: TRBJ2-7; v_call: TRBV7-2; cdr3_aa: CASSVYGRGISYEQYF; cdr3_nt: TGTGCCAGCAGTGTGTATGGGCGGGGGATCTCCTACGAGCAGTACTTC
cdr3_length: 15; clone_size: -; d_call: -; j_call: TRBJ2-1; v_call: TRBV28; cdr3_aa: CASSFARQDYNEQFF; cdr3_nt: TGTGCCAGCAGTTTCGCGAGACAGGATTACAATGAGCAGTTCTTC
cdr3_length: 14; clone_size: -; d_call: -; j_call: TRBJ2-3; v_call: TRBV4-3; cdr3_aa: CASSHIAVTDTQYF; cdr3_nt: TGCGCCAGCAGCCATATAGCGGTCACAGATACGCAGTATTTT
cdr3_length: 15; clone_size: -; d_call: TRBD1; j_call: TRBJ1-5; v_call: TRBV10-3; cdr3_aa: CAISGRDRGGQPQHF; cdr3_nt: TGTGCCATCAGTGGACGGGACAGGGGTGGGCAGCCCCAGCATTTT
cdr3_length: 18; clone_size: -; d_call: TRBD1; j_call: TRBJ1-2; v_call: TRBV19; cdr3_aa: CASSAEPGQGVFNYGYTF; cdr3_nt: TGTGCCAGTAGTGCCGAGCCGGGACAGGGGGTCTTTAACTATGGCTACACCTTC
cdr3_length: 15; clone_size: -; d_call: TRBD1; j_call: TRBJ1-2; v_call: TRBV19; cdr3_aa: CASSTGTGEGYGYTF; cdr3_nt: TGTGCCAGTAGTACCGGGACAGGGGAGGGCTATGGCTACACCTTC
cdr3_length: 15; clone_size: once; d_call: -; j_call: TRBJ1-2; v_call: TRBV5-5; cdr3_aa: CASSLASGGDYGYTF; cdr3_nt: TGTGCCAGCAGCTTGGCCAGCGGTGGGGACTATGGCTACACCTTC
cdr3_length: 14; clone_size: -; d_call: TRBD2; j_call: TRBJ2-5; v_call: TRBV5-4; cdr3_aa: CASSTSGGKETQYF; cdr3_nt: TGTGCCAGCAGCACTAGCGGGGGGAAAGAGACCCAGTACTTC
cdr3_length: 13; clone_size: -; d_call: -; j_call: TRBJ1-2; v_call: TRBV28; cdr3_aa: CASSLYAGYGYTF; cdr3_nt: TGTGCCAGCAGTTTATATGCAGGATATGGCTACACCTTC
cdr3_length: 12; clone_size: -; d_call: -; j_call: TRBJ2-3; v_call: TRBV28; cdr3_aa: CASSLTRDTQYF; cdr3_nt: TGTGCCAGCAGTTTGACACGAGATACGCAGTATTTT
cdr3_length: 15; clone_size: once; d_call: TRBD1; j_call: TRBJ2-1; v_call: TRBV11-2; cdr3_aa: CASSSPDRERNEQFF; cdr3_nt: TGTGCCAGCAGCTCTCCGGACAGGGAGAGGAATGAGCAGTTCTTC
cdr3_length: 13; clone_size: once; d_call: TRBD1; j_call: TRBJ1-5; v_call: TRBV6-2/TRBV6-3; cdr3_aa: CASSDRVGQPQHF; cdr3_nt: TGTGCCAGCAGCGACAGGGTCGGTCAGCCCCAGCATTTT
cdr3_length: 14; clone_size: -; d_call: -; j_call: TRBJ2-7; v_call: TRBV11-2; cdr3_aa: CASSLTESSYEQYF; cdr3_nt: TGTGCCAGCAGCTTGACGGAGAGCTCCTACGAGCAGTACTTC
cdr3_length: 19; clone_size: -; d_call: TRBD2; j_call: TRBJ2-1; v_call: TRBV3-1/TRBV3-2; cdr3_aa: CASSQLAGGPSSSYNEQFF; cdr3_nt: TGTGCCAGCAGCCAGCTAGCGGGGGGGCCGTCGAGCTCCTACAATGAGCAGTTCTTC
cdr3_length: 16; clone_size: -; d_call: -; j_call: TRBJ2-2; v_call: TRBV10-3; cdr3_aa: CAISVSGDRNTGELFF; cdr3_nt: TGTGCCATCAGTGTTTCCGGCGACAGAAACACCGGGGAGCTGTTTTTT